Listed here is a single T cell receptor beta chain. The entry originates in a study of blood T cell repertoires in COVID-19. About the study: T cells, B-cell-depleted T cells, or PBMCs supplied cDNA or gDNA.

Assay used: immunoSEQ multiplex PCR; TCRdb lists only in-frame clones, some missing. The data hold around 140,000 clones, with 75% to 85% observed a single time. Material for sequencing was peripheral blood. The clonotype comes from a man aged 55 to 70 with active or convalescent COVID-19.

The CDR3 region is CATTKTGTTEAFF. The CDR3 bases are TGTGCCACCACCAAGACAGGGACCACTGAAGCTTTCTTT. The V gene is TRBV24-1, the J gene TRBJ1-1; 7 bases line up with TRBD1. The CDR3 totals 13 residues. The V segment lost 8 bases and the J segment 4 bases; nucleotides outside the gene matches: 6. The germline CDR1 and CDR2 sequences are KGHDR and SFDVKD.